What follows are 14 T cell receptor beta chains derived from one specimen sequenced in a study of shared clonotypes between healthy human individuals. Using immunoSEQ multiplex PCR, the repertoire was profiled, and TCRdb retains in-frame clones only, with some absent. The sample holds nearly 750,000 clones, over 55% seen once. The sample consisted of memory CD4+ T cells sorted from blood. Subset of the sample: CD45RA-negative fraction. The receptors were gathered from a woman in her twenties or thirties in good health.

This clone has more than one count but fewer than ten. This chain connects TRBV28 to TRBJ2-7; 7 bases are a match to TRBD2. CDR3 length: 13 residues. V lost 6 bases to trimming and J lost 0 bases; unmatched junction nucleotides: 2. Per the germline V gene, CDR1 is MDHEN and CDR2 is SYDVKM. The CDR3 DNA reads TGTGCCAGCAGGACTAGCAACTCCTACGAGCAGTACTTC. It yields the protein CASRTSNSYEQYF.

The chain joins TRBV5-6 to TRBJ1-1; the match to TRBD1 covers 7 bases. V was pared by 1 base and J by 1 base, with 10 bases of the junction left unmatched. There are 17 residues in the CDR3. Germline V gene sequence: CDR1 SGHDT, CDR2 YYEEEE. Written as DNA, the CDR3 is TGTGCCAGCAGCTTGATGATTAGAGGGGGCGGGAACACTGAAGCTTTCTTT. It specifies CASSLMIRGGGNTEAFF.

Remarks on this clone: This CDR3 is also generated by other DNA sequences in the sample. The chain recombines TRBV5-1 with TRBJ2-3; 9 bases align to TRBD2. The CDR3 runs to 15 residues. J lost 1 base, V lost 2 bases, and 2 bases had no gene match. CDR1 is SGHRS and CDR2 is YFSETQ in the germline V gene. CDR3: CASSLAGGGTDTQYF. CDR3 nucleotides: TGCGCCAGCAGCTTAGCGGGAGGCGGCACAGATACGCAGTATTTT.

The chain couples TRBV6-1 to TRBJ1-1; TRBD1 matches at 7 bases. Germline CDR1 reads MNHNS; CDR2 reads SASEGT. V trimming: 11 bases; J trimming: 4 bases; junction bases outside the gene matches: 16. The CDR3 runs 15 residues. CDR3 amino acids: CAAGRGGVLGTEAFF. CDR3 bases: TGTGCCGCGGGGAGAGGGGGCGTTCTGGGCACTGAAGCTTTCTTT.

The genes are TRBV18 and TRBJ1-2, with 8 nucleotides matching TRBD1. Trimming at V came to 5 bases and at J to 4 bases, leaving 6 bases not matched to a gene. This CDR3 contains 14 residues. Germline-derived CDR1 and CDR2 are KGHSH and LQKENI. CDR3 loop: CASSIGQGRYGYTF. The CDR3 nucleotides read TGTGCCAGCTCAATAGGACAGGGTCGCTATGGCTACACCTTC.

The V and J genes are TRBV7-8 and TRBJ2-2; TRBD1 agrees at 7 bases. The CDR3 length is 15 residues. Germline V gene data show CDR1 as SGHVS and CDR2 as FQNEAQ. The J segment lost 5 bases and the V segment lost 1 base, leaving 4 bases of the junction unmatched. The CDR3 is CASSLGPQGTGELFF. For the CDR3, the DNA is TGTGCCAGCAGCTTAGGGCCACAGGGGACCGGGGAGCTGTTTTTT.

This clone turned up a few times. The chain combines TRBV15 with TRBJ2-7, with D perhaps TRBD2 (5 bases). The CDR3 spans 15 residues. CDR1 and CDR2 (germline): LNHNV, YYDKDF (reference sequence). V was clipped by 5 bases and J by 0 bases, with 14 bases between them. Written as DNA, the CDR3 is TGTGCCACCAGCGAAGGACTTTTGGGCTCCTACGAGCAGTACTTC. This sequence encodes CATSEGLLGSYEQYF.

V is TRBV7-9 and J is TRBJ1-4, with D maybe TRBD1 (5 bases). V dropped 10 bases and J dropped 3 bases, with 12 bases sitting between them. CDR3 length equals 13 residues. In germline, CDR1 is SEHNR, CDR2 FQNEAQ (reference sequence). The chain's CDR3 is CAIQNRSNEKLFF. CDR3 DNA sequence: TGTGCCATCCAGAACAGGTCTAATGAAAAACTGTTTTTT.

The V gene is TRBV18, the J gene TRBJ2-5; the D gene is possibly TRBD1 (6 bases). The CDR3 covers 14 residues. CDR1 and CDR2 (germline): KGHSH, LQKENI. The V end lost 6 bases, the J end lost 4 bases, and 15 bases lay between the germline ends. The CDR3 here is CASSQTGLGETQYF. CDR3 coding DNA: TGTGCCAGCTCCCAAACAGGGTTGGGAGAGACCCAGTACTTC.

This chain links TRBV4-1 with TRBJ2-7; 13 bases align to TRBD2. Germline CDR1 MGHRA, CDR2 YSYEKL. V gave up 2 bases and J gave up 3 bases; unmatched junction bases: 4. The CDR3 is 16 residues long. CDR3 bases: TGCGCCAGCAGCCAACCTGGACTAGCGGGAGTCTACGAGCAGTACTTC. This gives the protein CASSQPGLAGVYEQYF.

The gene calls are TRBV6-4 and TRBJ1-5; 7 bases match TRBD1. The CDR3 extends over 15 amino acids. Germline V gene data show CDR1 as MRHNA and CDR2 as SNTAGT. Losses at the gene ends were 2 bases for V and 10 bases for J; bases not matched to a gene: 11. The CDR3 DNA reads TGTGCCAGCAGTGACCCTCGGCAGGGGGTTCGCCCCCAGCATTTT. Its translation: CASSDPRQGVRPQHF.

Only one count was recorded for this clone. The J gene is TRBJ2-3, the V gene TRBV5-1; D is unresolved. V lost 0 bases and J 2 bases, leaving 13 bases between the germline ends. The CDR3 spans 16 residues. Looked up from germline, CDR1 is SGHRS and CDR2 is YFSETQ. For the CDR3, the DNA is TGCGCCAGCAGCTTGGAGGGCCGCCCATTCACAGATACGCAGTATTTT. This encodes CASSLEGRPFTDTQYF. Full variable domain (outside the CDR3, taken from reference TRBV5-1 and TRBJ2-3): KAGVTQTPRYLIKTRGQQVTLSCSPISGHRSVSWYQQTPGQGLQFLFEYFSETQRNKGNFPGRFSGRQFSNSRSEMNVSTLELGDSALYLCASSLEGRPFTDTQYFGPGTRLTVL.

CDR3 DNA sequence: TGTGCCAGCAGTCCCCAGGGGCGGAGCTCCTACGAGCAGTACTTC. This translates into CASSPQGRSSYEQYF. The chain uses TRBV27 and TRBJ2-7; a possible D gene is TRBD1 (6 bases). Between the trimmed V and J ends, which lost 5 bases and 0 bases, there was a span of 14 bases. CDR3 length: 15 amino acids. Germline CDR1 MNHEY, CDR2 SMNVEV (reference sequence).

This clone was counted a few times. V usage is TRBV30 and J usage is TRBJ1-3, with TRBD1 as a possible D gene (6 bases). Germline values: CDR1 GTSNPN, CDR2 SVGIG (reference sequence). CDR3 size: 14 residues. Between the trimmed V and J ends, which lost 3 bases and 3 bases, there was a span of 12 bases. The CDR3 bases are TGTGCCTGGAGCAGGGGCGGGGATGGAAACACCATATATTTT. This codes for CAWSRGGDGNTIYF.